The present entry profiles one TCR beta chain with its context. The entry originates in a study of blood T cell repertoires in COVID-19. The authors' processing: Reference gene primer amplification in the assay estimated nucleated cell counts. Assay: immunoSEQ multiplex PCR; the TCRdb copy retains only in-frame clones and omits some. V, J and clone size reflect that table, while D and trimming were determined from the DNA. The sample has tens of thousands of clones; approximately 85% are singletons. CDR3 length: 13 amino acids. V lost 6 bases to trimming and J lost 8 bases; unmatched junction nucleotides: 6. The germline CDR1 and CDR2 sequences are LNHDA and SQIVND (reference sequence).

The chain combines TRBV19 with TRBJ2-1; 8 bases are shared with TRBD2. Sequenced sample: peripheral blood. The source of this sequence is a human donor in a cohort sampled during active COVID-19. CDR3 DNA sequence: TGTGCCAGTAGCGGGAGGGCTTACGATGAGCAGTTCTTC. As protein: CASSGRAYDEQFF. Together with reference TRBV19 and TRBJ2-1, the CDR3 gives the full variable domain: DGGITQSPKYLFRKEGQNVTLSCEQNLNHDAMYWYRQDPGQGLRLIYYSQIVNDFQKGDIAEGYSVSREKKESFPLTVTSAQKNPTAFYLCASSGRAYDEQFFGPGTRLTVL.